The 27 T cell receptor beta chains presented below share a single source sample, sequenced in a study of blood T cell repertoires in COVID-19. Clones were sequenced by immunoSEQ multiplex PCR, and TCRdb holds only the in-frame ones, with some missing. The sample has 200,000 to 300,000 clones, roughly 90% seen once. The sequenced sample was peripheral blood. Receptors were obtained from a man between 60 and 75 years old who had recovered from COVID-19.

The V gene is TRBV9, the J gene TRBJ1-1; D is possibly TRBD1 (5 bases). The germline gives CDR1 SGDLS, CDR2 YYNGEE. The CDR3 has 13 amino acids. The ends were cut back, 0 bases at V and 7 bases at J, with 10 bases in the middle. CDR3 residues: CASSVEGTGEAFF. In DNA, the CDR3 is TGTGCCAGCAGCGTAGAGGGGACTGGTGAAGCTTTCTTT.

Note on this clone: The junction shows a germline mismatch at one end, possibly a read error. CDR3 sequence: CASSTDRTGTNF. The DNA of the CDR3 is TGTGCCAGCAGTACCGATCGGACAGGGACCAACTTC. This chain joins TRBV2 and TRBJ2-7, with TRBD1 matching 8 bases. CDR3 size: 12 residues. From germline, CDR1 is SNHLY and CDR2 FYNNEI. The full variable domain, completed using reference TRBV2 and TRBJ2-7, is EPEVTQTPSHQVTQMGQEVILRCVPISNHLYFYWYRQILGQKVEFLVSFYNNEISEKSEIFDDQFSVERPDGSNFTLKIRSTKLEDSAMYFCASSTDRTGTNFGPGTRLTVT.

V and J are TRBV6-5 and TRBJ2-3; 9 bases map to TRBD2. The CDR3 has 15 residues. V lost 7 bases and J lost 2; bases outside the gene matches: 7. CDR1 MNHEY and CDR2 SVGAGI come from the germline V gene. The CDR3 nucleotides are TGTGCCAGCACCGCGGGGGGGGCATACACAGATACGCAGTATTTT. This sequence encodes CASTAGGAYTDTQYF.

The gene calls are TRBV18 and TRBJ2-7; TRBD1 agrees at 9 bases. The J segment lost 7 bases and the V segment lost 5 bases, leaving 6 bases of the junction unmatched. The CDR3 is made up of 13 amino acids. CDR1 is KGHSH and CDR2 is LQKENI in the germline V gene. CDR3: CASSSDRGEEQYV. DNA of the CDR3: TGTGCCAGCTCATCGGACAGGGGAGAAGAGCAGTACGTC.

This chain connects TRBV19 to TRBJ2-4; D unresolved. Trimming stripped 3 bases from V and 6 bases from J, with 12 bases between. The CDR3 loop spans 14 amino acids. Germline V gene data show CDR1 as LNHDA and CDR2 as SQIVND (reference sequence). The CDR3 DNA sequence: TGTGCCAGTAGTATCGGCCAGTCGGGAAACATTCAGTACTTC. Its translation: CASSIGQSGNIQYF.

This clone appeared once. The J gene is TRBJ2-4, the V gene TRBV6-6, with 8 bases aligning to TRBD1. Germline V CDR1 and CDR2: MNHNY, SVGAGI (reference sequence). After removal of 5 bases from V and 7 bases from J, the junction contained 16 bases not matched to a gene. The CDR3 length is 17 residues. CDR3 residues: CASSPTQGARAANIQYF. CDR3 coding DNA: TGTGCCAGCAGTCCAACTCAGGGGGCCAGGGCTGCGAACATTCAGTACTTC.

The CDR3 DNA reads TGTGCCAGCAGTGGTTTGACAGGGGGAACCGGGGAGCTGTTTTTT. Protein product: CASSGLTGGTGELFF. The rearrangement joins TRBV2 to TRBJ2-2; TRBD1 matches 9 bases. Trimming took 4 bases from V and 5 from J; bases not matched to a gene: 5. The CDR3 runs 15 residues. Germline V gene data show CDR1 as SNHLY and CDR2 as FYNNEI. Together with reference TRBV2 and TRBJ2-2, the CDR3 gives the full variable domain: EPEVTQTPSHQVTQMGQEVILRCVPISNHLYFYWYRQILGQKVEFLVSFYNNEISEKSEIFDDQFSVERPDGSNFTLKIRSTKLEDSAMYFCASSGLTGGTGELFFGEGSRLTVL.

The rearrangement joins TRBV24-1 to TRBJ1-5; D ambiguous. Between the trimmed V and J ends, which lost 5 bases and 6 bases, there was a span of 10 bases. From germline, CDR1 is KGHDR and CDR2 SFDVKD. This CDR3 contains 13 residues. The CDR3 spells CATSGGGFQPQHF. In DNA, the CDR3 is TGTGCCACCAGTGGCGGCGGGTTTCAGCCCCAGCATTTT.

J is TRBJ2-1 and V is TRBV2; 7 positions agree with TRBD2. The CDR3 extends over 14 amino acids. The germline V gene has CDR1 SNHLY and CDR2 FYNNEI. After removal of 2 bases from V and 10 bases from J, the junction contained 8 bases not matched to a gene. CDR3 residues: CASSEPGGYTEQFF. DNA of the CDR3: TGTGCCAGCAGTGAACCGGGGGGTTATACGGAGCAGTTCTTC.

CDR3 in amino acids: CASMTTSGSYEQYF. CDR3 DNA: TGTGCCAGCATGACGACTAGCGGGTCCTACGAGCAGTACTTC. This chain joins TRBV27 and TRBJ2-7, with 10 positions matching TRBD2. The CDR3 is 14 amino acids. Germline V gives CDR1 MNHEY, CDR2 SMNVEV (reference sequence). V lost 7 bases, J lost 1 base, and 4 bases stayed unmatched.

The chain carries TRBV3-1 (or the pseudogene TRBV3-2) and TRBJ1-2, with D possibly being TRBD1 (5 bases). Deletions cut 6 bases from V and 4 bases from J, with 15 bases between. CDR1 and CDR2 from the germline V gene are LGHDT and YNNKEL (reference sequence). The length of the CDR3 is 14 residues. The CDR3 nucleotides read TGTGCCAGCAGGTCGCGTGGGGCCCCCTATGGCTACACCTTC. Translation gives CASRSRGAPYGYTF.

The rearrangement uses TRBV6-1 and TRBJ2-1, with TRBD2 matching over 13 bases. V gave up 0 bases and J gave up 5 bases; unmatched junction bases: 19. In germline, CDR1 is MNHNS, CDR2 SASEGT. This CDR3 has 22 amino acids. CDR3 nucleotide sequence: TGTGCCAGCAGTGAAGCGCCAACGGGGACTAGCGGGGTTTACAAACCTCACAATGAGCAGTTCTTC. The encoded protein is CASSEAPTGTSGVYKPHNEQFF.

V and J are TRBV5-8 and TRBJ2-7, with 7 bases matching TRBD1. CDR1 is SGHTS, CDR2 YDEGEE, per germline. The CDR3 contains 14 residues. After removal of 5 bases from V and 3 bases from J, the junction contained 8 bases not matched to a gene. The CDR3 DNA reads TGTGCCAGCAGTATGGGACAGCAAAGCTACGAGCAGTACGTC. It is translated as CASSMGQQSYEQYV.

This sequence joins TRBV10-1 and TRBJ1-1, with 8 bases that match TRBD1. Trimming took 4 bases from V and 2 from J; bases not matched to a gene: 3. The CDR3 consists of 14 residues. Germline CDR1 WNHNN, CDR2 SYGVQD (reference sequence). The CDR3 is CASSGDRKNTEAFF. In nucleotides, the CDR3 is TGCGCCAGCAGTGGGGACAGGAAAAACACTGAAGCTTTCTTT.

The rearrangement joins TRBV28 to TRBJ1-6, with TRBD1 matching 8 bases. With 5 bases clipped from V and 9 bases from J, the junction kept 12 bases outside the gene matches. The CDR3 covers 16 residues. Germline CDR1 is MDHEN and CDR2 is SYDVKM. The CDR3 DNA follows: TGTGCCAGCAGTCCTGCCGGACAGGGACGAGGTTCACCCCTCCACTTT. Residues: CASSPAGQGRGSPLHF.

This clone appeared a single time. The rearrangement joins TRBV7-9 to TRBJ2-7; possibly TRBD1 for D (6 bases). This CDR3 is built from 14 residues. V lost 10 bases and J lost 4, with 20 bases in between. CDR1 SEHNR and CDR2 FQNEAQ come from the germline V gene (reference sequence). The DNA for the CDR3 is TGTGCCACCCAAGGGGACAAGACCCCATACGAGCAGTACTTC. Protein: CATQGDKTPYEQYF.

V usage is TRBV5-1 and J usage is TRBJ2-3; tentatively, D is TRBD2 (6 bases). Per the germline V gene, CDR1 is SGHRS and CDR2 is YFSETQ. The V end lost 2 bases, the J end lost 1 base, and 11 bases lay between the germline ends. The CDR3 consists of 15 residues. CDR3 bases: TGCGCCAGCAGCTTCGGAGGGTTCCGCACAGATACGCAGTATTTT. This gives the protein CASSFGGFRTDTQYF.

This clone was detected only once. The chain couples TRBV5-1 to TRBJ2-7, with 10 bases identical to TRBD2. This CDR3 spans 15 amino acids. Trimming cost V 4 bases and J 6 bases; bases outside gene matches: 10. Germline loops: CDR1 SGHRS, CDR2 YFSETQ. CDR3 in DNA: TGCGCCAGCAGCCAAACACTAGCGGGGTTCGGCGAGCAGTACTTC. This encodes CASSQTLAGFGEQYF.

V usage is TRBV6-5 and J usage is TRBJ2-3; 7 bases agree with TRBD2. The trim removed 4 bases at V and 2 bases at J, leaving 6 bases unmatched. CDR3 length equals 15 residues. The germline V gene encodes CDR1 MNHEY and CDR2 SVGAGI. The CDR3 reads CASSSKGRVTDTQYF. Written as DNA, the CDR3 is TGTGCCAGCAGTTCTAAGGGGAGGGTCACAGATACGCAGTATTTT.

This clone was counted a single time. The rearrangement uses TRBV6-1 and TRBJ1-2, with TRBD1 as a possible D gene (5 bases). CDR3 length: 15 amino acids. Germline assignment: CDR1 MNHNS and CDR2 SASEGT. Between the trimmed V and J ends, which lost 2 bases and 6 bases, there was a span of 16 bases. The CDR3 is CASSETPRDFDGYTF. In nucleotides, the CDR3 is TGTGCCAGCAGTGAAACCCCCCGGGACTTCGATGGCTACACCTTC.

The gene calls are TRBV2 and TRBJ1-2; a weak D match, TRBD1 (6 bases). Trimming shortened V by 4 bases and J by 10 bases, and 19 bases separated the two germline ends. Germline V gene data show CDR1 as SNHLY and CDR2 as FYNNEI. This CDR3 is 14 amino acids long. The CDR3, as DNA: TGTGCCAGCAGTGTGAGCAGGGGCCTTATCTTCTACACCTTC. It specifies CASSVSRGLIFYTF.

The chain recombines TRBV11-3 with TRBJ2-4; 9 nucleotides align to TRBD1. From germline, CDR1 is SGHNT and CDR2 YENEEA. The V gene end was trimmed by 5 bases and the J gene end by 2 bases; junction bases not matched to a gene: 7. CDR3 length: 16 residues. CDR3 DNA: TGTGCCAGCAGCCCTGGACAGGGGCTATCCAAAAACATTCAGTACTTC. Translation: CASSPGQGLSKNIQYF.

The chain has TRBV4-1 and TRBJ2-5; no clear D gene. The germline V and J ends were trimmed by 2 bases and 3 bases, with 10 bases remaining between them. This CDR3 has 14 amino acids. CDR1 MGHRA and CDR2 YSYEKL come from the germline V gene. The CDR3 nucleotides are TGCGCCAGCAGCCAACAACAGTCGGAAGAGACCCAGTACTTC. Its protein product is CASSQQQSEETQYF.

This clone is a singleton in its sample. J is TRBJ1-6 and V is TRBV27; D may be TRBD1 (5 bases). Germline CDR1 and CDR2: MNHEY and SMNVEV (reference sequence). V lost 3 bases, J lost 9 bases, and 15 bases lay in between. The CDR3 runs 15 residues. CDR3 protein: CASSFRDGRGSPLHF. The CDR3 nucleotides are TGTGCCAGCAGTTTCCGAGACGGAAGGGGTTCACCCCTCCACTTT.

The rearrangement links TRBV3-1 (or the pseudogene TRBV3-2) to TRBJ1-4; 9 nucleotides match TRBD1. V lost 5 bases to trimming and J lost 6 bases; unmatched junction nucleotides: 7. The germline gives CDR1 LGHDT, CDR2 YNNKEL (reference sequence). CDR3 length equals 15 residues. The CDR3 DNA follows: TGTGCCAGCAGCAAGGGACAGGGCCAGCATGAAAAACTGTTTTTT. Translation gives CASSKGQGQHEKLFF.

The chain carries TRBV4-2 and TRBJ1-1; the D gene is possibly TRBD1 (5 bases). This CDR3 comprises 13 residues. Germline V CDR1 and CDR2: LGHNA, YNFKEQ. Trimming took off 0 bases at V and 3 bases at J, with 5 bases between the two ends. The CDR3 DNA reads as TGTGCCAGCAGCCAAGACAGGGACACTGAAGCTTTCTTT. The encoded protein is CASSQDRDTEAFF.

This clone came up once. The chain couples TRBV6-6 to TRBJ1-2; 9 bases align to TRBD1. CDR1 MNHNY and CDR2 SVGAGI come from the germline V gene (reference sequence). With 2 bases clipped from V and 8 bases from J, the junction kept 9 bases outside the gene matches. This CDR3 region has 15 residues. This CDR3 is CASSYRRTGEVGYTF. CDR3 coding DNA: TGTGCCAGCAGTTACAGAAGGACAGGGGAAGTAGGCTACACCTTC.